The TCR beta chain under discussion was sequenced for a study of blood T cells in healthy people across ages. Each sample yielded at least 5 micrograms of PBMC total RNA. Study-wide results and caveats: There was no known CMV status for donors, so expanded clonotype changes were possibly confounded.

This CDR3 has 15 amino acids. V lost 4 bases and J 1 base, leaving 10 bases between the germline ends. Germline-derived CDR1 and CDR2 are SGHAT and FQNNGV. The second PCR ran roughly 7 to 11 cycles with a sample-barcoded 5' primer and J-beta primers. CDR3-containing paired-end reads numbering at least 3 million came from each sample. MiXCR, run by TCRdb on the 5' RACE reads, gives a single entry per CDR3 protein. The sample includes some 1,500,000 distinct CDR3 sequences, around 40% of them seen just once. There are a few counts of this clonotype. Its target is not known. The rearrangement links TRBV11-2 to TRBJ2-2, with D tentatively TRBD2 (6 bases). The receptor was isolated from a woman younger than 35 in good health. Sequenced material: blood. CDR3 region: CASSSGLENTGELFF. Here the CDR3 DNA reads TGTGCCAGCAGCTCGGGACTGGAGAACACCGGGGAGCTGTTTTTT.